The rows below give T cell receptor beta chains drawn from one sample of a study of blood T cell repertoires in COVID-19. Some clones are missing from TCRdb's copy, which holds only in-frame ones; the method was immunoSEQ multiplex PCR. The top ten clones hold 35% of a sample with tens of thousands of clones, about 81% of them seen once. The sample comprised peripheral blood. These receptors were taken from a man older than 75 with acute or convalescent COVID-19. CDR3s include the opening cysteine and the closing phenylalanine or tryptophan. The D gene is left open where the match is weak. A clone size is listed for some rows: how often the clone was seen (once, few, many), or a class if it is expanded.

DNA	CDR3	J	size	V	D
TGTGCCAGCAGCTTGCTTAGCGGGGGCCCTACCGAGCAGTACTTC	CASSLLSGGPTEQYF	TRBJ2-7	NA	TRBV11-2	TRBD2
TGTGCCAGCAGCTCATCCTGGACGGCGGGCGGCTACACCTTC	CASSSSWTAGGYTF	TRBJ1-2	NA	TRBV5-8	NA
TGCGCCACCCAGGCCGATACAGGGAACATGAACACTGAAGCTTTCTTT	CATQADTGNMNTEAFF	TRBJ1-1	few	TRBV5-1	NA
TGTGCCAGCAATCCCGGGGGGGCCAAAGATACGCAGTATTTT	CASNPGGAKDTQYF	TRBJ2-3	NA	TRBV6-5	TRBD2
TGTGCCAGCCGGGACAGCGGCGAGCAGTACTTC	CASRDSGEQYF	TRBJ2-7	few	TRBV3-1/TRBV3-2	TRBD1
TGTGCCTGGAGTCGTGGGGGCGTAAACATTCAGTACTTC	CAWSRGGVNIQYF	TRBJ2-4	NA	TRBV30	NA
TGTGCCAGTAGCCCAGGAGGATACGAGCAGTACTTC	CASSPGGYEQYF	TRBJ2-7	NA	TRBV19	NA
TGTGCCATCGGCACAGGGGACTCCAATCAGCCCCAGCATTTT	CAIGTGDSNQPQHF	TRBJ1-5	medium-sized	TRBV10-3	TRBD1
TGTGCCAGCAGCTCTGGGGCGGGGGTATACGAGCAGTACTTC	CASSSGAGVYEQYF	TRBJ2-7	NA	TRBV11-2	TRBD2
TGTGCCAGCTCACCGACTAGCGGGGTATCCAATGAGCAGTTCTTC	CASSPTSGVSNEQFF	TRBJ2-1	NA	TRBV18	TRBD2
TGTGCCAGCAGCTTAGGACAGGGTGGGAGGGATACGCAGTATTTT	CASSLGQGGRDTQYF	TRBJ2-3	NA	TRBV7-8	NA
TGTGCCAGTAGTATCCTGTCGACTCGCACAGATACGCAGTATTTT	CASSILSTRTDTQYF	TRBJ2-3	NA	TRBV19	NA
TGTGCCACGAAGGGGGCGGAGTCGGAGACCCAGTACTTC	CATKGAESETQYF	TRBJ2-5	once	TRBV5-4	TRBD1
TGCGCCGGGAATGACAGGGGAGGTGGCTACACCTTC	CAGNDRGGGYTF	TRBJ1-2	NA	TRBV10-1	TRBD1
TGCGCCAGCAGCCAAGCTATCGTAACGGAGAATCAGCCCCAGCATTTT	CASSQAIVTENQPQHF	TRBJ1-5	NA	TRBV4-3	NA
TGTGCCAGCAGTTACAGGGGACGGTCTGAAGCTTTCTTT	CASSYRGRSEAFF	TRBJ1-1	NA	TRBV13	TRBD1
TGCGCCAGCTCCTGGAGGACGGTCTCCTACGAGCAGTACTTC	CASSWRTVSYEQYF	TRBJ2-7	NA	TRBV10-1	NA
TGCAGCGTTGAAGGTGGACAGGGGGCTTCGACTGAAGCTTTCTTT	CSVEGGQGASTEAFF	TRBJ1-1	NA	TRBV29-1	TRBD1
TGTGCCAGCAGCCCGGGACTAGTTAAAGCAGGGGAGCTGTTTTTT	CASSPGLVKAGELFF	TRBJ2-2	NA	TRBV7-2	TRBD2
TGTGCCAGCAGCCCTCCGGGGCGGGGGGAAGAGACCCAGTACTTC	CASSPPGRGEETQYF	TRBJ2-5	NA	TRBV11-2	TRBD2
TGTGCCAGCAGCCCTGGGACAGGGCAACAAGAGACCCAGTACTTC	CASSPGTGQQETQYF	TRBJ2-5	many	TRBV7-9	TRBD1
TGTGCCAGCAGTGAACCGTACAGGAGGAACACTGAAGCTTTCTTT	CASSEPYRRNTEAFF	TRBJ1-1	NA	TRBV6-1	NA
TGTGCCAGCAGTTACGGCCATACTAACTATGGCTACACCTTC	CASSYGHTNYGYTF	TRBJ1-2	once	TRBV6-2/TRBV6-3	NA
TGTGCCAGCAGCATCTCCTCACAGGCCTATGGCTACACCTTC	CASSISSQAYGYTF	TRBJ1-2	NA	TRBV7-2	NA
TGTGCCAGCAGCGACGGGGGGGGGTTAGCTAATGAAAAACTGTTTTTT	CASSDGGGLANEKLFF	TRBJ1-4	NA	TRBV5-4	NA
TGTGCCAGCAGCCCGCGGACTGGGAGCGCCTACGAGCAGTACTTC	CASSPRTGSAYEQYF	TRBJ2-7	few	TRBV5-5	NA
TGCGCCAGCAGCTCCTCCCGGCCCTATAGCGGGGGGACCTACGAGCAGTACTTC	CASSSSRPYSGGTYEQYF	TRBJ2-7	few	TRBV5-1	TRBD2
TGTGCTAGTGGTTTGGCACAGGTCTCTGGAAACACCATATATTTT	CASGLAQVSGNTIYF	TRBJ1-3	few	TRBV12-5	NA
TGTGCCAGCAGCCAAGGAGTGAGCAATCAGCCCCAGCATTTT	CASSQGVSNQPQHF	TRBJ1-5	NA	TRBV14	NA
TGTGCCAGCAGTTTAGAATCCGGGGGCTATGGCTACACCTTC	CASSLESGGYGYTF	TRBJ1-2	NA	TRBV27	NA
TGTGCCAGCGCCGGACACACTAATTCACCCCTCCACTTT	CASAGHTNSPLHF	TRBJ1-6	NA	TRBV19	NA
TGTGCCAGCACCGAAACCCCACAGACCTATGGCTACACCTTC	CASTETPQTYGYTF	TRBJ1-2	once	TRBV9	NA